This T cell receptor (beta chain) was identified in a study of cytomegalovirus exposure and HLA in healthy donors. J gave up 5 bases and V 7 bases, and 10 bases lay outside the gene matches. The CDR3 length is 14 residues. The germline CDR1 and CDR2 sequences are LNHDA and SQIVND (reference sequence). 13 Jbeta primers and 60 Vbeta primers were used for the PCR. TCRdb's copy holds only in-frame clones and misses some; the assay was immunoSEQ multiplex PCR. This sample contains about 130,000 clones. The origin of this receptor is a man in his forties in good health and CMV-seronegative. This chain joins TRBV19 and TRBJ1-2, with 7 bases lining up with TRBD1. Sequencing input: PBMCs. This chain's CDR3 is CASTMGQSFYGYTF. In nucleotides, the CDR3 is TGTGCCAGTACCATGGGACAGTCGTTTTATGGCTACACCTTC. Full variable domain (missing parts from reference TRBV19 and TRBJ1-2): DGGITQSPKYLFRKEGQNVTLSCEQNLNHDAMYWYRQDPGQGLRLIYYSQIVNDFQKGDIAEGYSVSREKKESFPLTVTSAQKNPTAFYLCASTMGQSFYGYTFGSGTRLTVV.